Sequencing of this T cell receptor beta chain was carried out in a study of cytotoxic CD8 clonotypes in ibrutinib-treated CLL. Study findings and constraints: Patients showed higher baseline clonality than age-matched healthy donors, and it tracked circulating CD8+ T-cell counts. The study found public clonotypes uncommon, contracting or stable on treatment.

Sequencing used immunoSEQ multiplex PCR; TCRdb keeps in-frame clones, though not all of them. The table has 15,000 to 20,000 clones, 65% to 85% seen once. Germline lookup yields CDR1 SGHAT and CDR2 FQNNGV. V gave up 1 base and J gave up 1 base, with 17 bases separating them. The CDR3 spans 17 residues. To note about this clone: What it recognizes is unknown.

The TCR comes from a human donor with chronic lymphocytic leukemia. The chain joins TRBV11-2 to TRBJ2-7, with D perhaps matching TRBD1 or TRBD2 (5 bases each). The specimen was PBMCs, collected before ibrutinib treatment. In DNA, the CDR3 is TGTGCCAGCAGCTTAGGGTTTCTCGGGGCATCATCCTACGAGCAGTACTTC. Amino acid sequence: CASSLGFLGASSYEQYF.